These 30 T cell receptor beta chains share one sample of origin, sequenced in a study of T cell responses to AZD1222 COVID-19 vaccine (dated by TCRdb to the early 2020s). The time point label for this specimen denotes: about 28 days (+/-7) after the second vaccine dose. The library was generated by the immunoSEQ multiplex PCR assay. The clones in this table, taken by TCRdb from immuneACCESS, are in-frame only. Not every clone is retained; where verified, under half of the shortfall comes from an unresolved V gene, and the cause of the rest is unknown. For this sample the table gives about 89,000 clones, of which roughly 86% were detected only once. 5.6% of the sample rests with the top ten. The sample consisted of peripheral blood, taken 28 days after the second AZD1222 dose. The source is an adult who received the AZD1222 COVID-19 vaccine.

The CDR3 region has the DNA TGTGCCAGCAGTTCGAGACAGGGAATGAACACTGAAGCTTTCTTT. Amino acid sequence: CASSSRQGMNTEAFF. This chain links TRBV27 with TRBJ1-1, with TRBD1 identical over 7 bases. CDR1 is MNHEY and CDR2 is SMNVEV in the germline V gene (reference sequence). The V segment lost 4 bases and the J segment 0 bases; nucleotides outside the gene matches: 5. This CDR3 comprises 15 residues.

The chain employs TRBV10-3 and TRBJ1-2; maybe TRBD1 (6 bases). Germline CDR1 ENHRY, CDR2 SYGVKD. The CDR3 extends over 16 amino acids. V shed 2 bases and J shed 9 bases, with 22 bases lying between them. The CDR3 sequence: CAISEPRRGGSVRYTF. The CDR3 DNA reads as TGTGCCATCAGTGAGCCCCGTCGTGGGGGCTCCGTTCGCTACACCTTC.

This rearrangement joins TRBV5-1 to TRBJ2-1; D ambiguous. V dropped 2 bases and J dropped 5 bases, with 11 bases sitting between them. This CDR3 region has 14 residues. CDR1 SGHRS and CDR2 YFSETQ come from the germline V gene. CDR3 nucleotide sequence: TGCGCCAGCAGCTTTCAGTTGGTCGACAATGAGCAGTTCTTC. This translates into CASSFQLVDNEQFF.

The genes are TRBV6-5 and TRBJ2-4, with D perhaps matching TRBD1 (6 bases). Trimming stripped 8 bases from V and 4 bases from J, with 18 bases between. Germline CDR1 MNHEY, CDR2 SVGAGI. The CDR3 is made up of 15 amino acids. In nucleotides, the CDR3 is TGTGCCAGCTGGAGTGGGGGCGGTAGAAAAAACATTCAGTACTTC. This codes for CASWSGGGRKNIQYF.

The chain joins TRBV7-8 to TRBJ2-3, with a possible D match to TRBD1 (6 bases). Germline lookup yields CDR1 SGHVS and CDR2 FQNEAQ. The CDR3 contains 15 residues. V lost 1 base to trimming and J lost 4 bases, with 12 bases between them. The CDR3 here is CASSLDGGRADTQYF. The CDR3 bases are TGTGCCAGCAGCTTAGATGGGGGCCGGGCAGATACGCAGTATTTT.

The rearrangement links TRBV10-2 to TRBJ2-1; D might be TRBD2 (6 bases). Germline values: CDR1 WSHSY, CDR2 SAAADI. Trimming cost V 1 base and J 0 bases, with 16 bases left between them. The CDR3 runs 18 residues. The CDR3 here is CASSEWLAEYSSYNEQFF. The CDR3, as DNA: TGCGCCAGCAGTGAGTGGTTAGCGGAGTATAGCTCCTACAATGAGCAGTTCTTC.

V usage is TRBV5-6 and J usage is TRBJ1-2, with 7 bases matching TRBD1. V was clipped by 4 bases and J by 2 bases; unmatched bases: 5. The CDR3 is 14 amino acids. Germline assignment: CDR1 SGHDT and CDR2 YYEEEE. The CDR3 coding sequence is TGTGCCAGCAGCCCCAGGGGGTGGAACTATGGCTACACCTTC. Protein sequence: CASSPRGWNYGYTF.

DNA for the CDR3: TGCGCCAGCAGCTTGGGTCCAGGGAGGACCGGGGAGCTGTTTTTT. This translates into CASSLGPGRTGELFF. The chain links TRBV5-1 to TRBJ2-2, with a possible D match to TRBD2 (6 bases). Trimming stripped 0 bases from V and 5 bases from J, with 11 bases between. This CDR3 comprises 15 residues. Germline assignment: CDR1 SGHRS and CDR2 YFSETQ.

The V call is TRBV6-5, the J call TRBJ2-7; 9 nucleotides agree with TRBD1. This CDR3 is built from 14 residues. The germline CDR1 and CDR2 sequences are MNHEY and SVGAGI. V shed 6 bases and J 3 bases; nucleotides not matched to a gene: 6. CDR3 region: CASRTRDRVYEQYF. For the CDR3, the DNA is TGTGCCAGCAGAACCCGGGACAGGGTCTACGAGCAGTACTTC.

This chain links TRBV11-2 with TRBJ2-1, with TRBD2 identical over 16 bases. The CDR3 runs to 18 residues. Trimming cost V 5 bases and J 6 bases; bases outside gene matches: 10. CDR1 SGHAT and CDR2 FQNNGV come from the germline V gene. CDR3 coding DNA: TGTGCCAGCAGCGGTAAGGGACTAGCGGGGGGGCCTCGCAATGAGCAGTTCTTC. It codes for CASSGKGLAGGPRNEQFF.

This chain's CDR3 is CASSLYQGATYNEQFF. CDR3 in DNA: TGTGCCAGCAGTTTATACCAGGGGGCTACGTACAATGAGCAGTTCTTC. The chain is built from TRBV28 and TRBJ2-1; 8 positions agree with TRBD1. The germline CDR1 and CDR2 sequences are MDHEN and SYDVKM. The CDR3 is made up of 16 amino acids. Trimming at V came to 1 base and at J to 4 bases, leaving 6 bases not matched to a gene.

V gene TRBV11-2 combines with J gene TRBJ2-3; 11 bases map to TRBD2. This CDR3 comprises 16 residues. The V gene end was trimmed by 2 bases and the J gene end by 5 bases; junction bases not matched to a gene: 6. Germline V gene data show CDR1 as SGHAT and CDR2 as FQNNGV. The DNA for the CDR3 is TGTGCCAGCAGCTTACTAGCGGGGGGAAGTGGAGATACGCAGTATTTT. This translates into CASSLLAGGSGDTQYF.

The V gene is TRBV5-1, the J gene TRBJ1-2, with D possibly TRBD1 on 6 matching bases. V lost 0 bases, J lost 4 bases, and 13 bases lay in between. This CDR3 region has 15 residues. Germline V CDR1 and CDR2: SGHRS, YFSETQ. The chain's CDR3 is CASSLGQGLRYGYTF. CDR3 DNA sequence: TGCGCCAGCAGCTTGGGGCAGGGGCTACGCTATGGCTACACCTTC.

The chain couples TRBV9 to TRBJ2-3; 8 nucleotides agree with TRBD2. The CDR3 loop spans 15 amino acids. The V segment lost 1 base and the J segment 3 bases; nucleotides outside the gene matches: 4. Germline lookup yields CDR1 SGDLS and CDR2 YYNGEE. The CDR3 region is CASSVSRGGTDTQYF. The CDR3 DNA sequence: TGTGCCAGCAGCGTATCCCGCGGGGGGACAGATACGCAGTATTTT.

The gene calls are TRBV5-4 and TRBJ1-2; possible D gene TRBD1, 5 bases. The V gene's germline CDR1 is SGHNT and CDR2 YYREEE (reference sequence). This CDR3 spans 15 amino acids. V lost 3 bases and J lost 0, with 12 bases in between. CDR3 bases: TGTGCCAGCAGCTCGGGAACAGGTCCTAACTATGGCTACACCTTC. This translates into CASSSGTGPNYGYTF.

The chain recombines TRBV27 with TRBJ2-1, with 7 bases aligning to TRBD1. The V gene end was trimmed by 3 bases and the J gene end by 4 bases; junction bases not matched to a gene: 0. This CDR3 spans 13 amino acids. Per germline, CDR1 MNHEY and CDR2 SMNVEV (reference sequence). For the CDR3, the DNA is TGTGCCAGCAGTTTGGGACAGTACAATGAGCAGTTCTTC. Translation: CASSLGQYNEQFF.

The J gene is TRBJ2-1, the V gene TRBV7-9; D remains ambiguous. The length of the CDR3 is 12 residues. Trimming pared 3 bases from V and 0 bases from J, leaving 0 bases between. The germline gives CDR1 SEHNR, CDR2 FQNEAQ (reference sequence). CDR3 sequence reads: CASSFSYNEQFF. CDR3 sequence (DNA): TGTGCCAGCAGCTTCTCCTACAATGAGCAGTTCTTC.

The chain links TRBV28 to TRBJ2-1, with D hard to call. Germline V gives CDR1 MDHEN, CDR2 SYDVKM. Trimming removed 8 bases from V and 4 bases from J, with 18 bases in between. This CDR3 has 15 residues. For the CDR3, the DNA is TGTGCCAGCGTGATGGAACTTAGAGTGTACAATGAGCAGTTCTTC. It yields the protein CASVMELRVYNEQFF. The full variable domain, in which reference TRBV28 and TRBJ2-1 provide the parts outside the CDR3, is DVKVTQSSRYLVKRTGEKVFLECVQDMDHENMFWYRQDPGLGLRLIYFSYDVKMKEKGDIPEGYSVSREKKERFSLILESASTNQTSMYLCASVMELRVYNEQFFGPGTRLTVL.

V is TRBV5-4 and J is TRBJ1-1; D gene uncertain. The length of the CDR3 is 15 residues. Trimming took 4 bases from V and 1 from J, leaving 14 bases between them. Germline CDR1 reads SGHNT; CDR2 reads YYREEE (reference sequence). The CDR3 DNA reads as TGTGCCAGCAGCCGCCGGATTGACCCGAACACTGAAGCTTTCTTT. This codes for CASSRRIDPNTEAFF.

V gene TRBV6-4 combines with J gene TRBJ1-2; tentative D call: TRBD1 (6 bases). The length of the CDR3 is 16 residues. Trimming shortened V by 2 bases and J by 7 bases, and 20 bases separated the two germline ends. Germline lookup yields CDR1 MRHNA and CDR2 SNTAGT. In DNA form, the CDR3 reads TGTGCCAGCAGTGACGGGAATGAGGGGGTAAGCGGTGGCTACACCTTC. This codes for CASSDGNEGVSGGYTF.

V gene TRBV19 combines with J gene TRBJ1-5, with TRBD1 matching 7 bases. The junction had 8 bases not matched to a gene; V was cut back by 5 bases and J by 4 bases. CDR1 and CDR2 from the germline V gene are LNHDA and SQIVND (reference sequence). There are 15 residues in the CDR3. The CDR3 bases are TGTGCCAGTAGTCCCCAGGGGGGAATGAATCAGCCCCAGCATTTT. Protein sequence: CASSPQGGMNQPQHF.

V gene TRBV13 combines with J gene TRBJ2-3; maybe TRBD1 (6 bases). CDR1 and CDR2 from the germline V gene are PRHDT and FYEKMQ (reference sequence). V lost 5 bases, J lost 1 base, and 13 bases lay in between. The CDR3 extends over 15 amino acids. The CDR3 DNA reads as TGTGCCAGCAGCACACCCAGGGGAGGCACAGATACGCAGTATTTT. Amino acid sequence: CASSTPRGGTDTQYF.

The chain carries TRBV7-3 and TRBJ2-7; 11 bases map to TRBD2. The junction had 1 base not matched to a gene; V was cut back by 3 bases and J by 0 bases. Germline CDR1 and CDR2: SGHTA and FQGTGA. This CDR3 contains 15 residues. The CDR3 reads CASSFTSGSSYEQYF. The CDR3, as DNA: TGTGCCAGCAGCTTTACTAGCGGGAGCTCCTACGAGCAGTACTTC.

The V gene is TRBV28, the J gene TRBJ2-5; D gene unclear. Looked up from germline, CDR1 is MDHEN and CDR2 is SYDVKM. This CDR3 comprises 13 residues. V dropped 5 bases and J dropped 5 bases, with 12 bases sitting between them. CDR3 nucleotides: TGTGCCAGCAGTCTTAGAGTGCCGGAGACCCAGTACTTC. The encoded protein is CASSLRVPETQYF.

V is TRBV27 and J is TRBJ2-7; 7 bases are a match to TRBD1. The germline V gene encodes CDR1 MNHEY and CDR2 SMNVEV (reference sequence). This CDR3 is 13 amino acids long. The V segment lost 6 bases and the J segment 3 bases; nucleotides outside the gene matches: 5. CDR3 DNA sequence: TGTGCCAGCAGCTTCAACAGGGGCTACGAGCAGTACTTC. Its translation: CASSFNRGYEQYF.

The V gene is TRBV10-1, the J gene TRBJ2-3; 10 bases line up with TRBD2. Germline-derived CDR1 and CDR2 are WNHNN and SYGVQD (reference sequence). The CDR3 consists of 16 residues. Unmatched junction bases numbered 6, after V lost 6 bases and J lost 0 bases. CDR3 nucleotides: TGCGCCAGCAGCTACGGACTAGCGGCAAGCACAGATACGCAGTATTTT. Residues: CASSYGLAASTDTQYF.

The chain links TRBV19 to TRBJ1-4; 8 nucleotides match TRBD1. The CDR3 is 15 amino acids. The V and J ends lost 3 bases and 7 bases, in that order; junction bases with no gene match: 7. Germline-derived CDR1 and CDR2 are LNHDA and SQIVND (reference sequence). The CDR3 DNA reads TGTGCCAGTAGTATCCGCGGACAGGGAGGTGAAAAACTGTTTTTT. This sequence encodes CASSIRGQGGEKLFF.

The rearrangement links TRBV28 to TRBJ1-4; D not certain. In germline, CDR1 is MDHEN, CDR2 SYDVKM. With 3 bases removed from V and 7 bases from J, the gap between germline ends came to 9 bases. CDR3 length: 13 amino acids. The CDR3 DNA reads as TGTGCCAGCAGTTTTAATTTCGGTGAAAAACTGTTTTTT. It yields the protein CASSFNFGEKLFF. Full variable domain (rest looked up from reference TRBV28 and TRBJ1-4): DVKVTQSSRYLVKRTGEKVFLECVQDMDHENMFWYRQDPGLGLRLIYFSYDVKMKEKGDIPEGYSVSREKKERFSLILESASTNQTSMYLCASSFNFGEKLFFGSGTQLSVL.

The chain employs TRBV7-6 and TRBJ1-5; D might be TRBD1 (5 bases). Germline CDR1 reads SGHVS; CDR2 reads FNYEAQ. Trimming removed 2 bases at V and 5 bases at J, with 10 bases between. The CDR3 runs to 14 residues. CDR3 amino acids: CASSLTGPDQPQHF. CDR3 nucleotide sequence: TGTGCCAGCAGCTTAACGGGGCCCGATCAGCCCCAGCATTTT. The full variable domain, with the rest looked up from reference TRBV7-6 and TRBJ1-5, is GAGVSQSPRYKVTKRGQDVALRCDPISGHVSLYWYRQALGQGPEFLTYFNYEAQQDKSGLPNDRFSAERPEGSISTLTIQRTEQRDSAMYRCASSLTGPDQPQHFGDGTRLSIL.

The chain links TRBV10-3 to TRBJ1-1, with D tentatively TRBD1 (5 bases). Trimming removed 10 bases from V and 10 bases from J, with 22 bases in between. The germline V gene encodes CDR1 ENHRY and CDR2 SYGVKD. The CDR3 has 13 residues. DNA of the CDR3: TGTGCCACCGATGAGGGCCAGGGCCCGCGAGCTTTCTTT. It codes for CATDEGQGPRAFF.